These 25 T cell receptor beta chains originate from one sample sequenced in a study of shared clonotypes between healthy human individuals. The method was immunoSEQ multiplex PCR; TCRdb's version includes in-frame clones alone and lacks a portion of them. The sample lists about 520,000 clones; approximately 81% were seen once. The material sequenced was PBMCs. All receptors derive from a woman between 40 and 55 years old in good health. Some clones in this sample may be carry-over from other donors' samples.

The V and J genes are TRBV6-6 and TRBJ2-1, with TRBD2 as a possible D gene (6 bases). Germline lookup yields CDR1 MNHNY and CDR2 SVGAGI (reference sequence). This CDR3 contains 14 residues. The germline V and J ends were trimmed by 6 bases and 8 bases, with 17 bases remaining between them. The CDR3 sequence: CASSRPESGDEQFF. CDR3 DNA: TGTGCCAGCAGCCGCCCCGAGTCGGGGGATGAGCAGTTCTTC.

DNA of the CDR3: TGTGCCAGCAGCTGGGGACAGGGATCCGAAAAACTGTTTTTT. Amino acid sequence: CASSWGQGSEKLFF. This chain connects TRBV11-2 to TRBJ1-4; 9 positions match TRBD1. This CDR3 is 14 amino acids long. Germline V CDR1 and CDR2: SGHAT, FQNNGV. The J segment lost 8 bases and the V segment lost 4 bases, leaving 5 bases of the junction unmatched.

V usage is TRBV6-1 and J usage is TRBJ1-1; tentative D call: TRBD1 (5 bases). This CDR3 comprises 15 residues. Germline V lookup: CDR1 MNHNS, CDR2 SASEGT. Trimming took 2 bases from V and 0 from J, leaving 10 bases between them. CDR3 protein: CASSEIDRLNTEAFF. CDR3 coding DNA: TGTGCCAGCAGTGAAATTGACAGACTGAACACTGAAGCTTTCTTT.

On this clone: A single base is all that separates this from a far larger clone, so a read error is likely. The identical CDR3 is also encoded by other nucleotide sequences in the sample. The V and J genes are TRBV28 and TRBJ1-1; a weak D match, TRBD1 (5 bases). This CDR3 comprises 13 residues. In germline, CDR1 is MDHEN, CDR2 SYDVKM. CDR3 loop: CASSSRDHTEAFF. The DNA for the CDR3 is TGTGCAAGCAGTTCCCGGGACCACACTGAAGCTTTCTTT.

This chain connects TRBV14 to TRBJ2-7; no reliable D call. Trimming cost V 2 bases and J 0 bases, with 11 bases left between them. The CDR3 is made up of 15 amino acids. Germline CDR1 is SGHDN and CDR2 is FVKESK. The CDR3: CASSQIAANSYEQYF. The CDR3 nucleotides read TGTGCCAGCAGCCAAATAGCCGCGAACTCCTACGAGCAGTACTTC.

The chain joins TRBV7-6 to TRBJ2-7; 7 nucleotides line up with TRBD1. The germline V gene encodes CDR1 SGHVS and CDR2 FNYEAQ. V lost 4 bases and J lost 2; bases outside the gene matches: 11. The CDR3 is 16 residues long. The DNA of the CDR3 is TGTGCCAGCAGCTCACGACAGGGAAACTCGCCCTACGAGCAGTACTTC. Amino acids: CASSSRQGNSPYEQYF.

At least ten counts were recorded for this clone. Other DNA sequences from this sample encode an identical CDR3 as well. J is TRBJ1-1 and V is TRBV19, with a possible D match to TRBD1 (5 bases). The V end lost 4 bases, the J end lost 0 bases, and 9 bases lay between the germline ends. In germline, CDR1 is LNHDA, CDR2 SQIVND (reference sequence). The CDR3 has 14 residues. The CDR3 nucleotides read TGTGCCAGTAGTACCCCAGGGCTGAACACTGAAGCTTTCTTT. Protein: CASSTPGLNTEAFF.

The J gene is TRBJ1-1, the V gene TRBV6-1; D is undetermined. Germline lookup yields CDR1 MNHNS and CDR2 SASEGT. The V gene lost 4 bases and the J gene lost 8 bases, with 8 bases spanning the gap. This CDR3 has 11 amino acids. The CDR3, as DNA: TGTGCCAGCAGTGTTAAACTAGAAGCTTTCTTT. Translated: CASSVKLEAFF.

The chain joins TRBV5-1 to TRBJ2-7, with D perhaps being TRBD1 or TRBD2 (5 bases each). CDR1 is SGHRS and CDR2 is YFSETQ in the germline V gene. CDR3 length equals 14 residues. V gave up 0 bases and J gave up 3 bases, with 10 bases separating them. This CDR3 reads CASSLGQGVYEQYF. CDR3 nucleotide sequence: TGCGCCAGCAGCTTGGGGCAGGGAGTCTACGAGCAGTACTTC.

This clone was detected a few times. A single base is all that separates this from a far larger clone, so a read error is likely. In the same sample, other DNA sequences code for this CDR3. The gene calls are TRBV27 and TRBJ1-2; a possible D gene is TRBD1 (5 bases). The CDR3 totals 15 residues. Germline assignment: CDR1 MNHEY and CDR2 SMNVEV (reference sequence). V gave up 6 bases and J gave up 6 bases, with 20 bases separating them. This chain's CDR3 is CASSRPPPGTHGYTF. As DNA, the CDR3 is TGTGCCAGCAGCCGACCCCCCCCGGGGACCCATGGCTACACCTTC.

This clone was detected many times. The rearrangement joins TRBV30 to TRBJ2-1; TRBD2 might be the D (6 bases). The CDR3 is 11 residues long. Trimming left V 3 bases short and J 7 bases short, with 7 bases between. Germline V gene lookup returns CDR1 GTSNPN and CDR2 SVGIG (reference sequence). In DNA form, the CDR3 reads TGTGCCTGGAGCCGGGGGAATGAGCAGTTCTTC. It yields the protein CAWSRGNEQFF.

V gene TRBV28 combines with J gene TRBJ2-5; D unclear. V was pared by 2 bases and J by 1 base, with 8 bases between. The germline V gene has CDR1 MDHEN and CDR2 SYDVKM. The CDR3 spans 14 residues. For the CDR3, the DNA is TGTGCCAGCAGTTTAGGGTACTCCCAAGAGACCCAGTACTTC. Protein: CASSLGYSQETQYF.

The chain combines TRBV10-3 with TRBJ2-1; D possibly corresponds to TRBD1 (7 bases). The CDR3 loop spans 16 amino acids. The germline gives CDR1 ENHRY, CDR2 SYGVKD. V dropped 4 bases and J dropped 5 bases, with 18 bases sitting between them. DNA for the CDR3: TGTGCCATCAGTGTGGACAGGCCGGGGGTAAACAATGAGCAGTTCTTC. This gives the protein CAISVDRPGVNNEQFF.

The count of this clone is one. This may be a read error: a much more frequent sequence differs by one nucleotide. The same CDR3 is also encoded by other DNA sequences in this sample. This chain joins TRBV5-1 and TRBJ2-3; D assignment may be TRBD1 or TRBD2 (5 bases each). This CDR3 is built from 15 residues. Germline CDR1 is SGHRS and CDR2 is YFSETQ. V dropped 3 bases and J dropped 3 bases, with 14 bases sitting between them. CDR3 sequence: CASSWDGRTTDTQYF. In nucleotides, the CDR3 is TGCGCCAGCAGCTGGGACGGACGGACTACAGATACGCAGTATTTT. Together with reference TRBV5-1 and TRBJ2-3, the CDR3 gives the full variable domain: KAGVTQTPRYLIKTRGQQVTLSCSPISGHRSVSWYQQTPGQGLQFLFEYFSETQRNKGNFPGRFSGRQFSNSRSEMNVSTLELGDSALYLCASSWDGRTTDTQYFGPGTRLTVL.

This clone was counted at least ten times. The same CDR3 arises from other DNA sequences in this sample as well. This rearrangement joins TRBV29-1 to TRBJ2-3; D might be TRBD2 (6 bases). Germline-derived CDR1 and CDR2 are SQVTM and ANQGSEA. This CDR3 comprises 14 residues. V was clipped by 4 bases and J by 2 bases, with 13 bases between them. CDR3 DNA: TGCAGCGTTGGAGCGGGTACAGCCACAGATACGCAGTATTTT. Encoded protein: CSVGAGTATDTQYF.

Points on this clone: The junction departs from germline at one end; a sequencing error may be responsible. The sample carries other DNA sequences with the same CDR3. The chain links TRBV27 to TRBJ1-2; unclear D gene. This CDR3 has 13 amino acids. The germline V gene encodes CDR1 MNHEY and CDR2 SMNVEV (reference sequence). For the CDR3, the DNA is TGTGCCAGCAGTTTATCAGGTGGCCATGGCCACACCTTC. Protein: CASSLSGGHGHTF.

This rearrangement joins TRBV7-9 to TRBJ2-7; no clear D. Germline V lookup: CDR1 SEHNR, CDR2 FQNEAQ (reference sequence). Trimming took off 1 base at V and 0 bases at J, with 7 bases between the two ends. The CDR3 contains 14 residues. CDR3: CASSLGLYSYEQYF. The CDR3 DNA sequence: TGTGCCAGCAGCTTAGGCCTCTACTCCTACGAGCAGTACTTC.

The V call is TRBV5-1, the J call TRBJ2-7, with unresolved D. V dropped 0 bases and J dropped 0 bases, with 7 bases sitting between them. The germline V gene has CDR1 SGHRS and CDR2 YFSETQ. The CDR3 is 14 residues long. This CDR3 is CASSLGPSSYEQYF. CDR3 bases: TGCGCCAGCAGCTTGGGCCCATCCTCCTACGAGCAGTACTTC.

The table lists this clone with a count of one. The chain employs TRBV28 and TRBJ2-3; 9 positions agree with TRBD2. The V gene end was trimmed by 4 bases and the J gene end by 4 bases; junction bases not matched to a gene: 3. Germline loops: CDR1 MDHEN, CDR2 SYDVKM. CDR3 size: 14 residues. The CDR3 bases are TGTGCCAGCAGTTATAGCGGGAGATCAGATACGCAGTATTTT. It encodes CASSYSGRSDTQYF.

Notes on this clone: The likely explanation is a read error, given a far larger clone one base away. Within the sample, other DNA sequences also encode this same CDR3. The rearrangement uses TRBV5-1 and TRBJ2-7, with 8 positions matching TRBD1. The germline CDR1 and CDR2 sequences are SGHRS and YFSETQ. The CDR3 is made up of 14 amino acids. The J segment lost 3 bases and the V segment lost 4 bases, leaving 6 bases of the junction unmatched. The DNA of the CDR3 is TGCGCCAGCAGCAATGGACAGGGAGGCTACGAGCAGTACTTC. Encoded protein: CASSNGQGGYEQYF.

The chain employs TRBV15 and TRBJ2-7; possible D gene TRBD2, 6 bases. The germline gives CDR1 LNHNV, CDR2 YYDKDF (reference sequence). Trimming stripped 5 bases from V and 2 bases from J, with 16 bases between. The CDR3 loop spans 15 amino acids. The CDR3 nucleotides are TGTGCCACCAGCGAGGGAGTGGGGGGAGCCTACGAGCAGTACTTC. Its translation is CATSEGVGGAYEQYF.

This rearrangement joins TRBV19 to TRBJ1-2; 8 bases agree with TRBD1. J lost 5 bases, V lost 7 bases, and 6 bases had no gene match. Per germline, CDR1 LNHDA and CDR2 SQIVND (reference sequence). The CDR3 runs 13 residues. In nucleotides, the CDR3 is TGTGCCAGTACCGCAGGACAGGGATATGGCTACACCTTC. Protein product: CASTAGQGYGYTF.

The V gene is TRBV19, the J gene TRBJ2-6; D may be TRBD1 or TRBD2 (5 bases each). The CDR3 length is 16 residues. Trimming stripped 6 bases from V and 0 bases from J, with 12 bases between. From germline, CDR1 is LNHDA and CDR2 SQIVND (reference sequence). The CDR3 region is CASSPGRFSGANVLTF. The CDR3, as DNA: TGTGCCAGTAGCCCGGGACGGTTCTCTGGGGCCAACGTCCTGACTTTC.

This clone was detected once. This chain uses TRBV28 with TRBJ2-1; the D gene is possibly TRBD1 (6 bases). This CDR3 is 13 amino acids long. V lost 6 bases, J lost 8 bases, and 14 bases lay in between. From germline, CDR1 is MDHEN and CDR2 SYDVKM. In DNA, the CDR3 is TGTGCCAGCAGACGGACAGCTAGGGATGAGCAGTTCTTC. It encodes CASRRTARDEQFF.

The CDR3 loop is CASSLVEAAGPYEQYF. CDR3 DNA: TGCGCCAGCAGCTTGGTGGAGGCCGCCGGTCCCTACGAGCAGTACTTC. The chain links TRBV5-1 to TRBJ2-7; tentative D call: TRBD2 (5 bases). The V gene's germline CDR1 is SGHRS and CDR2 YFSETQ. The ends were cut back, 0 bases at V and 2 bases at J, with 15 bases in the middle. The CDR3 runs to 16 residues.